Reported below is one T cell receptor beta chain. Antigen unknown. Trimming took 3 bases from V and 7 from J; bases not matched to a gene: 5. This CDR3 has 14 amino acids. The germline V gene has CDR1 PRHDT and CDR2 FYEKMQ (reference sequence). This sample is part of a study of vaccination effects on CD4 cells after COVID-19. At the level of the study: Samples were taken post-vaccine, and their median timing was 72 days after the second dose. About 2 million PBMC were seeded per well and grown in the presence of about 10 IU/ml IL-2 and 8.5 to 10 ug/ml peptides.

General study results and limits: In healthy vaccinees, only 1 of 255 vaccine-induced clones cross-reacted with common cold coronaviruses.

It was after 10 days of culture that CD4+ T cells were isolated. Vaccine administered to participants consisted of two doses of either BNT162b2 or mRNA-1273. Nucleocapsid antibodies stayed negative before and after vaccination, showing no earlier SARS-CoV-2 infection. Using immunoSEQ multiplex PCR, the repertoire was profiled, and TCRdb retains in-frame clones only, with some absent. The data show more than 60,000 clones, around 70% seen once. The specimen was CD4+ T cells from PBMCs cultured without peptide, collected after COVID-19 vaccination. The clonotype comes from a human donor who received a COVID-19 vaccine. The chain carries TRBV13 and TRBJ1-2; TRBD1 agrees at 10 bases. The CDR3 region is CASSFRTGGRGYTF. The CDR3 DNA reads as TGTGCCAGCAGCTTTCGGACAGGGGGACGTGGCTACACCTTC.